The 8 T cell receptor beta chains in this list originate from one sample, sequenced in a study of response to subunit inactivated influenza vaccine. From the RT-PCR reads, TCRdb called clonotypes with MiXCR, one entry per CDR3 protein. The table has approximately 500,000 distinct CDR3 sequences, over 10% seen once. Sequencing used PBMCs from blood, obtained roughly 48 days after vaccination. These receptors were obtained from a man in his fifties or sixties who received an inactivated influenza vaccine.

The sample holds a few counts of this clonotype. Mismatch with germline at one junction end may stem from a read error. CDR3: CASGGGAPHF. In DNA form, the CDR3 reads TGTGCCAGCGGTGGGGGGGCCCCTCACTTC. The chain employs TRBV25-1 and TRBJ2-1, with D possibly matching TRBD2 (7 bases). Germline CDR1 is MGHDK and CDR2 is SYGVNS. This CDR3 spans 10 amino acids. Full variable domain (outside the CDR3, taken from reference TRBV25-1 and TRBJ2-1): EADIYQTPRYLVIGTGKKITLECSQTMGHDKMYWYQQDPGMELHLIHYSYGVNSTEKGDLSSESTVSRIRTEHFPLTLESARPSHTSQYLCASGGGAPHFGPGTRLTVL.

This clonotype was seen a handful of times. The chain joins TRBV4-3 to TRBJ2-7, with D possibly matching TRBD1 (7 bases). V was pared by 0 bases and J by 7 bases, with 16 bases between. Germline CDR1 and CDR2: LGHNA and YSLEER. The CDR3 contains 15 residues. Here the CDR3 DNA reads TGCGCCAGCAGCCAAGAAGTACAGGGGACTGGAGAGCAGTACTTC. This codes for CASSQEVQGTGEQYF.

The chain recombines TRBV12-3 or TRBV12-4 with TRBJ2-1; 10 bases match TRBD2. J gave up 14 bases and V 8 bases, and 6 bases lay outside the gene matches. The CDR3 covers 11 residues. For the CDR3, the DNA is TGTGCCAGCCAAACCGGGACTAGCGAGTTCTTC. It is translated as CASQTGTSEFF.

The chain couples TRBV12-3 or TRBV12-4 to TRBJ1-1; possible D gene TRBD1, 5 bases. The CDR3 is 12 residues long. Trimming left V 6 bases short and J 5 bases short, with 10 bases between. The CDR3 DNA reads TGTGCCAGCAGCCAGGGTTGGACTGAAGCTTTCTTT. This translates into CASSQGWTEAFF.

V usage is TRBV3-1 and J usage is TRBJ2-5; a possible D gene is TRBD1 (6 bases). Trimming cost V 4 bases and J 7 bases, with 19 bases left between them. The CDR3 spans 15 residues. Germline loops: CDR1 LGHDT, CDR2 YNNKEL (reference sequence). The CDR3 spells CASSLPPGHPGTQYF. CDR3 DNA sequence: TGTGCCAGCAGCCTTCCTCCGGGACACCCGGGGACCCAGTACTTC.

This clonotype has at least ten counts. The rearrangement uses TRBV7-2 and TRBJ1-4; D not certain. Germline V gene lookup returns CDR1 SGHTA and CDR2 FQGNSA. The CDR3 is 15 residues long. V was shortened by 2 bases and J by 0 bases, with 7 bases between the two germline ends. DNA for the CDR3: TGTGCCAGCAGCTTAAGCGCCTCAACTAATGAAAAACTGTTTTTT. It specifies CASSLSASTNEKLFF.

V is TRBV18 and J is TRBJ2-3; perhaps TRBD2 as D (5 bases). The V gene lost 0 bases and the J gene lost 1 base, with 8 bases spanning the gap. The CDR3 is 15 amino acids. Germline assignment: CDR1 KGHSH and CDR2 LQKENI. CDR3 DNA sequence: TGTGCCAGCTCACCACCTAAGGGAGGCACAGATACGCAGTATTTT. Translating gives CASSPPKGGTDTQYF.

This clonotype was seen more than once but under ten times. This chain connects TRBV20-1 to TRBJ2-2, with D perhaps matching TRBD2 (5 bases). The CDR3 is made up of 12 amino acids. The germline V gene encodes CDR1 DFQATT and CDR2 SNEGSKA (reference sequence). V lost 2 bases and J 5 bases, leaving 6 bases between the germline ends. The CDR3 protein is CSARPGTGELFF. The CDR3 DNA sequence: TGCAGTGCTAGACCGGGAACCGGGGAGCTGTTTTTT.